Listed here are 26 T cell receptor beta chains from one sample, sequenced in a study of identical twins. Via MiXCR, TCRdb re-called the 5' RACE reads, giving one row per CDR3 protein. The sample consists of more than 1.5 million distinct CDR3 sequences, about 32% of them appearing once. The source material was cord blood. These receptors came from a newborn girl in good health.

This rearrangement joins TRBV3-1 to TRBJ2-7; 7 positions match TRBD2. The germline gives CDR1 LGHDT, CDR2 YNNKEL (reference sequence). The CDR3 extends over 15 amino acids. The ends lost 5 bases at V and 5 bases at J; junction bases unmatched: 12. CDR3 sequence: CASSDPWTRRNEQYF. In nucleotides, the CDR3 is TGTGCCAGCAGCGATCCATGGACTAGGCGGAACGAGCAGTACTTC.

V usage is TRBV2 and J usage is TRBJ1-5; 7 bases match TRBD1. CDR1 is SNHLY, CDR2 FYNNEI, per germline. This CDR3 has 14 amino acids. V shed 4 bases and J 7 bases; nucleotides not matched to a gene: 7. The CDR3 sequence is CASSGQGNGQPQHF. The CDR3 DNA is TGTGCCAGCAGTGGACAGGGTAACGGGCAGCCCCAGCATTTT.

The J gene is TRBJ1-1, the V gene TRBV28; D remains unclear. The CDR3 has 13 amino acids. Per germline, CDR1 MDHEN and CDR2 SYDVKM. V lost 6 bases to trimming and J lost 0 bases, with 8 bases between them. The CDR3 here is CASRRTLNTEAFF. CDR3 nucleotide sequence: TGTGCCAGCAGACGCACCTTGAACACTGAAGCTTTCTTT.

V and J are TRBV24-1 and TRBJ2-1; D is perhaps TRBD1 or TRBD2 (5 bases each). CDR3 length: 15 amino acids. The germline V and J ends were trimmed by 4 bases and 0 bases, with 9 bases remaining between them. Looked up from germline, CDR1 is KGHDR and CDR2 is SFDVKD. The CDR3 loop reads CATSDGAISYNEQFF. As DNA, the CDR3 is TGTGCCACCAGTGACGGGGCCATCTCCTACAATGAGCAGTTCTTC.

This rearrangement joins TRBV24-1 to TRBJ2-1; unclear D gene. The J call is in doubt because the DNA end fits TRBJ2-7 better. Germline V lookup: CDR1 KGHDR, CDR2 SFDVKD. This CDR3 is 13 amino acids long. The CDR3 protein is CATSDSYSNEQYF. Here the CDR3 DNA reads TGTGCCACCAGTGATTCTTACTCCAATGAGCAGTACTTC.

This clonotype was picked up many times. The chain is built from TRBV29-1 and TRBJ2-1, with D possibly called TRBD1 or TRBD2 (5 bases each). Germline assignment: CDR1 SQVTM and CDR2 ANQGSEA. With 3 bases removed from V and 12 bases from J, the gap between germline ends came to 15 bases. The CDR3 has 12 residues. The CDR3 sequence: CSVDEGSDGQFF. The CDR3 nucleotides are TGCAGCGTTGATGAGGGGAGTGATGGGCAGTTCTTC.

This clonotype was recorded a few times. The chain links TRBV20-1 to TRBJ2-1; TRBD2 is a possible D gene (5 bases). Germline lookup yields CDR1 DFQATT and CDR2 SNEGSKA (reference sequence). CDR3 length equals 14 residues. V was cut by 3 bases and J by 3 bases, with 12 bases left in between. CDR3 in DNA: TGCAGTGCTAGTCGACGGGAAGTCTACAATGAGCAGTTCTTC. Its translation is CSASRREVYNEQFF.

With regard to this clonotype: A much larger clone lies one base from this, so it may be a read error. In nucleotides, the CDR3 is TGTGCCGTCAGACCCCAGGGGACATCAATAGATACGCAGTATTTT. Its translation: CAVRPQGTSIDTQYF. V is TRBV10-3 and J is TRBJ2-3, with D perhaps matching TRBD1 (6 bases). The CDR3 runs to 15 residues. CDR1 and CDR2 from the germline V gene are ENHRY and SYGVKD.

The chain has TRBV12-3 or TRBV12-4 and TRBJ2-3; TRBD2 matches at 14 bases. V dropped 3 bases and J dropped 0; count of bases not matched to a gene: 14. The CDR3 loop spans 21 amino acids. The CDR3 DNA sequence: TGTGCCAGCAGTTTCTTTCTGCCGGGACTAGCGGGGGCGGCAAGCACAGATACGCAGTATTTT. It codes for CASSFFLPGLAGAASTDTQYF.

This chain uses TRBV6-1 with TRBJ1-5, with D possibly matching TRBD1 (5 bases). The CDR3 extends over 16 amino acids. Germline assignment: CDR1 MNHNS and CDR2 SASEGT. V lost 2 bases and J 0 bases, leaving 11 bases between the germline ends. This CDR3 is CASSEIGAYSNQPQHF. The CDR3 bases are TGTGCCAGCAGTGAAATTGGGGCATATAGCAATCAGCCCCAGCATTTT.

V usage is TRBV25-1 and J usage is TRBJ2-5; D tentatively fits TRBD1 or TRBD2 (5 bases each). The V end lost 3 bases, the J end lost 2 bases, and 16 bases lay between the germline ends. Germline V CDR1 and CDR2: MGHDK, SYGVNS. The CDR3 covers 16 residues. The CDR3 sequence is CASSDGYGTPQETQYF. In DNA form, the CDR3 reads TGTGCCAGCAGTGATGGATATGGGACGCCACAAGAGACCCAGTACTTC.

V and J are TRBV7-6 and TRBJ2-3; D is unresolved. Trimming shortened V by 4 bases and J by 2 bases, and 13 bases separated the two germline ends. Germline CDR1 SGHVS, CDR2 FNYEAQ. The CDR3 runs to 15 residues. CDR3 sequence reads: CASSWVVRDTDTQYF. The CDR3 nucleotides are TGTGCCAGCAGCTGGGTGGTTAGGGACACAGATACGCAGTATTTT.

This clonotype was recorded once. The CDR3 DNA reads TGTGCCAGCAGTTCCCCGCCTAGTGGGGTGCAGTTCTTC. Amino acids: CASSSPPSGVQFF. The chain has TRBV28 and TRBJ2-1; D gene ambiguous. This CDR3 is built from 13 residues. V lost 4 bases and J 12 bases, leaving 16 bases between the germline ends. Germline lookup yields CDR1 MDHEN and CDR2 SYDVKM.

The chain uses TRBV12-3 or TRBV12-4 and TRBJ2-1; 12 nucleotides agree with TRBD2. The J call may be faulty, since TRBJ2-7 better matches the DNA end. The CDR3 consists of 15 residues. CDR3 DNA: TGTGCCAGCAGCAGACTAGCGGGAGTTTTCCATGAGCAGTACTTC. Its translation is CASSRLAGVFHEQYF.

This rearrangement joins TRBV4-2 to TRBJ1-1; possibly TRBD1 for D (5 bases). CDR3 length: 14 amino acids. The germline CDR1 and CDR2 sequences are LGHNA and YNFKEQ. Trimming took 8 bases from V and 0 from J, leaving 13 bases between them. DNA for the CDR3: TGTGCCAGCGGAAGGGAACAGGTGAACACTGAAGCTTTCTTT. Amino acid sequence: CASGREQVNTEAFF.

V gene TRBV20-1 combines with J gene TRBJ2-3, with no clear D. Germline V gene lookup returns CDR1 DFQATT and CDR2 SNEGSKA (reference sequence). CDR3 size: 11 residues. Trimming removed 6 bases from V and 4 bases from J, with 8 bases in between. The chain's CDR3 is CSAARADTQYF. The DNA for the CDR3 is TGCAGTGCCGCCAGAGCAGATACGCAGTATTTT.

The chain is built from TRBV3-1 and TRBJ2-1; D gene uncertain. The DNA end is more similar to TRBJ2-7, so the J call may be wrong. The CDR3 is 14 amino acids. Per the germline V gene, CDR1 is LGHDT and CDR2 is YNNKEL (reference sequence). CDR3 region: CASSQDRFYNEQYF. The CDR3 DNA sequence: TGTGCCAGCAGCCAAGACAGGTTCTACAATGAGCAGTACTTC.

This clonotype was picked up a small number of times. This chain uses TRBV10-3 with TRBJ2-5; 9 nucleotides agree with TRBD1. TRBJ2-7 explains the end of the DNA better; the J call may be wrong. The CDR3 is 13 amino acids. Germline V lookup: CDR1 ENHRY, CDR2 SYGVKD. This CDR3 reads CAISGTGVNEQYF. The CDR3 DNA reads TGTGCCATCAGTGGGACAGGGGTCAACGAGCAGTACTTC.

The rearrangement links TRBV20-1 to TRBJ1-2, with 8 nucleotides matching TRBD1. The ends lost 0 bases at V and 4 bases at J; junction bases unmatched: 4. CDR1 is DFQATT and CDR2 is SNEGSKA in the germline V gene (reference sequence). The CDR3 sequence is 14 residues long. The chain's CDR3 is CSAREQGGLYGYTF. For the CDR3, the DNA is TGCAGTGCTAGAGAACAGGGGGGGCTCTATGGCTACACCTTC.

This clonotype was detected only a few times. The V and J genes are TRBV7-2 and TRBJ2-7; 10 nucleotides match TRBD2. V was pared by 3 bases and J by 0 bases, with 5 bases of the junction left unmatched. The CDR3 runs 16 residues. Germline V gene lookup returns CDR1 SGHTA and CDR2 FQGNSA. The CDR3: CASSLVTSGLSYEQYF. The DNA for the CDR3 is TGTGCCAGCAGCTTGGTGACTAGCGGGCTCTCCTACGAGCAGTACTTC.

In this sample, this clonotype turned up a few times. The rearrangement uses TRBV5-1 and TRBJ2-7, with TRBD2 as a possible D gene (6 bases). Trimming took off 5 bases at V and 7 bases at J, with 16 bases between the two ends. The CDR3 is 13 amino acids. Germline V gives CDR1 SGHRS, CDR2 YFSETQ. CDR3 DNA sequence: TGCGCCAGCAGGGGACTTGTCTACAATGAGCAGTACTTC. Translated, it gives CASRGLVYNEQYF.

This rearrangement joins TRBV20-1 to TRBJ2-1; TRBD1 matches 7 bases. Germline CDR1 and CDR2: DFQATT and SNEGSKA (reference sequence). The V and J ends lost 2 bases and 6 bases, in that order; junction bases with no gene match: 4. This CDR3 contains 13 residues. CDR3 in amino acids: CSARPGTVNEQFF. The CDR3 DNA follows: TGCAGTGCTAGACCGGGGACAGTCAATGAGCAGTTCTTC.

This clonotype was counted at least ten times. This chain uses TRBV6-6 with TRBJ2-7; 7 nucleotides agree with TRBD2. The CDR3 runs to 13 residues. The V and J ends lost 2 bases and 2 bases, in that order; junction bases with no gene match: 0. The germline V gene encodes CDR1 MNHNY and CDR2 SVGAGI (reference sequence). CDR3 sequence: CASSYGLAYEQYF. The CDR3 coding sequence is TGTGCCAGCAGTTACGGACTAGCCTACGAGCAGTACTTC.

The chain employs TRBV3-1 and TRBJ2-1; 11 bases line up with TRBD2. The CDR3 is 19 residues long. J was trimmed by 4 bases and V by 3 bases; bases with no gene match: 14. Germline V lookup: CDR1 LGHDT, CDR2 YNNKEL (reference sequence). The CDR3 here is CASSHLKGTSGVGYNEQFF. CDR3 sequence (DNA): TGTGCCAGCAGCCACTTAAAGGGGACTAGCGGAGTGGGTTACAATGAGCAGTTCTTC.

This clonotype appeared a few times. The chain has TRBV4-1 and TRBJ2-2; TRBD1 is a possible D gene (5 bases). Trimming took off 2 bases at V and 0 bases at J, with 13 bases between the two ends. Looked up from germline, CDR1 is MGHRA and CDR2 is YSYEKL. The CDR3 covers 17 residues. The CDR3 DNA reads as TGCGCCAGCAGCCAACCACTCAGGGTGGCGAACACCGGGGAGCTGTTTTTT. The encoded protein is CASSQPLRVANTGELFF.

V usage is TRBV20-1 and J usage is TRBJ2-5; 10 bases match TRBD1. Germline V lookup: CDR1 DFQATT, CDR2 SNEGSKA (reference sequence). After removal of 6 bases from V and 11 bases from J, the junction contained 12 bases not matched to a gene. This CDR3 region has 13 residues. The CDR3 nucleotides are TGCAGTGCCCCCAGGACAGGGGGATTTGAGCAGTACTTC. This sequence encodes CSAPRTGGFEQYF.